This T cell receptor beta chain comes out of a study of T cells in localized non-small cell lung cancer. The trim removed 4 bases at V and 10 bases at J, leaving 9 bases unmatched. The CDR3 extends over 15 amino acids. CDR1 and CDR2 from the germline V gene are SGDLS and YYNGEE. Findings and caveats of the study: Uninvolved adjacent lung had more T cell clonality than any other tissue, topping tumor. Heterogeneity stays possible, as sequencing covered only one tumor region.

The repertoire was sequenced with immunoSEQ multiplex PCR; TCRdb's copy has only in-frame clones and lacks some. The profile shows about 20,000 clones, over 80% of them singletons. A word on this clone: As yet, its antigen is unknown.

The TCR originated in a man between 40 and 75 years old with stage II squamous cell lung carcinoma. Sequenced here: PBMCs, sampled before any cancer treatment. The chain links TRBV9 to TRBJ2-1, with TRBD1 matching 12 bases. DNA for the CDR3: TGTGCCAGCAGCCCAACCGGGACAGGGGGCAGAGAGCAGTTCTTC. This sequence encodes CASSPTGTGGREQFF.